This entry features one TCR beta chain sequence. The sample is drawn from a study of response to subunit inactivated influenza vaccine. There are 12 residues in the CDR3. CDR1 DFQATT and CDR2 SNEGSKA come from the germline V gene (reference sequence). The V and J ends lost 6 bases and 1 base respectively, with 9 bases between them. TCRdb re-called the RT-PCR reads through MiXCR, storing one row per CDR3 protein. There are roughly 650,000 distinct CDR3 sequences in the sample; around a sixth occur only once, and around a tenth lies in the top ten. The receptor was isolated from a man aged 50 to 60 who received an inactivated influenza vaccine. The gene calls are TRBV20-1 and TRBJ1-1; D is ambiguous. The input for sequencing was PBMCs from blood, taken approximately 13 days after vaccination. CDR3 residues: CSAGWGNTEAFF. CDR3 sequence (DNA): TGCAGTGCCGGGTGGGGGAACACTGAAGCTTTCTTT.